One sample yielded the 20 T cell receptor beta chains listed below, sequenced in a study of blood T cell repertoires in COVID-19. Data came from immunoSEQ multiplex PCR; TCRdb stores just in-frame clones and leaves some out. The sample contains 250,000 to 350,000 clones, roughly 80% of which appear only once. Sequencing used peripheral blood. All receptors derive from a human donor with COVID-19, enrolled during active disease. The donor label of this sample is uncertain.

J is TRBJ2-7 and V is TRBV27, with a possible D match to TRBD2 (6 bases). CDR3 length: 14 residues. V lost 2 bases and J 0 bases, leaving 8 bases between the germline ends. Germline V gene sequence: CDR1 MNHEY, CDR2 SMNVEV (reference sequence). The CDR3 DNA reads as TGTGCCAGCAGTTTAGCGGGGAGCTCCTACGAGCAGTACTTC. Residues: CASSLAGSSYEQYF.

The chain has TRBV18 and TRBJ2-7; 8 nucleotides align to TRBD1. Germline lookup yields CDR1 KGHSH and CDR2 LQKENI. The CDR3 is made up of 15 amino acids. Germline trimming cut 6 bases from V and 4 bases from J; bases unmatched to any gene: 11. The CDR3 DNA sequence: TGTGCCAGCTCGCTCGACGGGACAGGCTTTTACGAGCAGTACTTC. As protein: CASSLDGTGFYEQYF. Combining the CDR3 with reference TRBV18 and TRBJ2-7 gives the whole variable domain NAGVMQNPRHLVRRRGQEARLRCSPMKGHSHVYWYRQLPEEGLKFMVYLQKENIIDESGMPKERFSAEFPKEGPSILRIQQVVRGDSAAYFCASSLDGTGFYEQYFGPGTRLTVT.

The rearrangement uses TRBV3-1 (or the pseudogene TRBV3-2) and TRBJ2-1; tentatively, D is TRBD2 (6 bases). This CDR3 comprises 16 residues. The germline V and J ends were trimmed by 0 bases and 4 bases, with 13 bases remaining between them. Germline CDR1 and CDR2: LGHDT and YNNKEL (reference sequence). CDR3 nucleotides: TGTGCCAGCAGCCAAGAAGTGAGACGGGGGTACAATGAGCAGTTCTTC. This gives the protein CASSQEVRRGYNEQFF.

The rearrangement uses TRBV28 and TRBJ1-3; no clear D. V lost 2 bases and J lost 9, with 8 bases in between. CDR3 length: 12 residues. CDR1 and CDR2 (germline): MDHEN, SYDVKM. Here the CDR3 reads CASSLPSSTIYF. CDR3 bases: TGTGCCAGCAGTTTACCCTCCTCCACCATATATTTT.

The CDR3 loop reads CASSTSPFGARNTEAFF. In DNA, the CDR3 is TGTGCCAGCAGTACGTCCCCATTCGGAGCCCGGAACACTGAAGCTTTCTTT. This sequence joins TRBV6-2 or TRBV6-3 and TRBJ1-1; D ambiguous. V shed 5 bases and J shed 1 base, with 20 bases lying between them. The CDR3 is made up of 17 amino acids. CDR1 is MNHEY, CDR2 SVGEGT, per germline.

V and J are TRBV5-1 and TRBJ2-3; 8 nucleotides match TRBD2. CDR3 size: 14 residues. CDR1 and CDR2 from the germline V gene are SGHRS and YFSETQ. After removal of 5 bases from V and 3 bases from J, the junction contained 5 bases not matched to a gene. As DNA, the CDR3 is TGCGCCAGCAGTACCGTAGCGGGGACAGATACGCAGTATTTT. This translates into CASSTVAGTDTQYF. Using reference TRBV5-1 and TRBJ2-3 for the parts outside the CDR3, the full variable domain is KAGVTQTPRYLIKTRGQQVTLSCSPISGHRSVSWYQQTPGQGLQFLFEYFSETQRNKGNFPGRFSGRQFSNSRSEMNVSTLELGDSALYLCASSTVAGTDTQYFGPGTRLTVL.

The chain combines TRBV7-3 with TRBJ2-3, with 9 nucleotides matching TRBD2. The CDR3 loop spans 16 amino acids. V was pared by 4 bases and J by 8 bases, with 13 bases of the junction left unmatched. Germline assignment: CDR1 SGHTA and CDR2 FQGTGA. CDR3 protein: CASSSSLQVSGSTQYF. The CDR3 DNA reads TGTGCCAGCAGCTCATCTCTACAGGTTAGCGGGAGTACGCAGTATTTT.

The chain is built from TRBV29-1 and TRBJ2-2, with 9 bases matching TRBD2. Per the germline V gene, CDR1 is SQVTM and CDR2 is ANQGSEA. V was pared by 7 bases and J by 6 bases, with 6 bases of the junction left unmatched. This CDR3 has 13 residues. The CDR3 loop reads CSGSGSRAGELFF. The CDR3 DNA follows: TGCAGCGGTAGCGGGAGTAGAGCCGGGGAGCTGTTTTTT.

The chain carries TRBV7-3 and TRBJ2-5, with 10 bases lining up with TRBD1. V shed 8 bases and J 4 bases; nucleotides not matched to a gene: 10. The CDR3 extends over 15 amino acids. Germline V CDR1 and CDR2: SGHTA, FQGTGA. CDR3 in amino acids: CASGSTGGAGETQYF. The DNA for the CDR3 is TGTGCCAGCGGGTCGACAGGGGGCGCGGGAGAGACCCAGTACTTC.

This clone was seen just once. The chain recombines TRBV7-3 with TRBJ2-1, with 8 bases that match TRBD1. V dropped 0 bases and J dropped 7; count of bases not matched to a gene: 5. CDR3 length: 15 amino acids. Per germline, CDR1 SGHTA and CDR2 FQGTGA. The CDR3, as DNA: TGTGCCAGCAGCTTAACGGGACAGGTGGAGAATGAGCAGTTCTTC. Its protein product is CASSLTGQVENEQFF.

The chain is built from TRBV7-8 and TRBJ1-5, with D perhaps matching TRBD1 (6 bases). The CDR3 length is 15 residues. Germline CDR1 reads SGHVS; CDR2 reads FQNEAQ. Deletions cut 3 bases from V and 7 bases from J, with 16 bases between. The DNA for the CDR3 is TGTGCCAGCAGCTTGTCCGGGACAAAGTTCCAGCCCCAGCATTTT. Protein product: CASSLSGTKFQPQHF.

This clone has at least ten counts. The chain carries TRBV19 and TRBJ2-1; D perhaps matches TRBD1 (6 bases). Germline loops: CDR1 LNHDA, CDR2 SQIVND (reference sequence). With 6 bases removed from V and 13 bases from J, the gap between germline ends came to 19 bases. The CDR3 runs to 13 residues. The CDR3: CASSAAYGQIQFF. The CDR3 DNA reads TGTGCCAGTAGCGCAGCGTATGGACAGATCCAGTTCTTC.

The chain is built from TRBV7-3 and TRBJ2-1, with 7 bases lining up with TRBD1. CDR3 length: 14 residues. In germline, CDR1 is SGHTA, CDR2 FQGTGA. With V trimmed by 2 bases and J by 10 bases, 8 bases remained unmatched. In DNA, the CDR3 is TGTGCCAGCAGCTTAGACAGGGCGGCTAAGGAGCAGTTCTTC. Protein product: CASSLDRAAKEQFF.

CDR3 nucleotide sequence: TGTGCCAGCAGCCCCAGGGGAAGGAACACTGAAGCTTTCTTT. Protein: CASSPRGRNTEAFF. The chain combines TRBV5-4 with TRBJ1-1; a possible D gene is TRBD1 (6 bases). Trimming took off 4 bases at V and 1 base at J, with 11 bases between the two ends. Germline V lookup: CDR1 SGHNT, CDR2 YYREEE (reference sequence). CDR3 length: 14 amino acids.

The CDR3 region has the DNA TGTGCCAGCAGTGTTGTGGGGGGGTCCTCTACGAGTAGTACCTTCTACGAGCAGTACTTC. It is translated as CASSVVGGSSTSSTFYEQYF. The chain employs TRBV28 and TRBJ2-7, with 7 bases matching TRBD2. Per germline, CDR1 MDHEN and CDR2 SYDVKM. V gave up 5 bases and J gave up 3 bases; unmatched junction bases: 25. This CDR3 is built from 20 residues. The variable domain in full, with the rest retrieved from reference TRBV28 and TRBJ2-7, is DVKVTQSSRYLVKRTGEKVFLECVQDMDHENMFWYRQDPGLGLRLIYFSYDVKMKEKGDIPEGYSVSREKKERFSLILESASTNQTSMYLCASSVVGGSSTSSTFYEQYFGPGTRLTVT.

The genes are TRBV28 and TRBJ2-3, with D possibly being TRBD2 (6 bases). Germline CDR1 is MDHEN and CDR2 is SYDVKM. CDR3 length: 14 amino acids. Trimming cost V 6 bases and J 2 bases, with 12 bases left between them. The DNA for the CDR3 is TGTGCCAGCAGAGTGGCGGGAAACACAGATACGCAGTATTTT. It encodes CASRVAGNTDTQYF.

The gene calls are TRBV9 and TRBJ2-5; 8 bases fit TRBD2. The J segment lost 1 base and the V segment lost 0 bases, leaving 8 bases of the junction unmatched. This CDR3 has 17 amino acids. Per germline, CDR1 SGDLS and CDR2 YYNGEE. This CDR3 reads CASSVAGTRGVQETQYF. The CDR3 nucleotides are TGTGCCAGCAGCGTAGCGGGGACTAGGGGAGTCCAAGAGACCCAGTACTTC.

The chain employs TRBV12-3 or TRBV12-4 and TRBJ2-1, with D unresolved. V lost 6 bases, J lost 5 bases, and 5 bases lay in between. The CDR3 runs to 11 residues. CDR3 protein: CASRFNNEQFF. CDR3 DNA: TGTGCCAGCAGGTTTAACAATGAGCAGTTCTTC.

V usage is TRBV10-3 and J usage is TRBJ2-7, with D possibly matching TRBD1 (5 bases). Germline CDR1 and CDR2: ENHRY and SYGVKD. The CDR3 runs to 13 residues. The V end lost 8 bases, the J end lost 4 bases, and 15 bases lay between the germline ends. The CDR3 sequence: CAIGAGNSYEQYF. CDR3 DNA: TGTGCCATCGGGGCAGGCAACAGTTACGAGCAGTACTTC.

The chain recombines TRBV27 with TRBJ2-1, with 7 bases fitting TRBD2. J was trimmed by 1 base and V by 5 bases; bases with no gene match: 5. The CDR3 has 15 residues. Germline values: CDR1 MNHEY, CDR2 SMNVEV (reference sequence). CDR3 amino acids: CASSPRLASYNEQFF. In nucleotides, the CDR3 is TGTGCCAGCAGTCCTCGACTAGCTTCCTACAATGAGCAGTTCTTC.